This T cell receptor beta chain emerged from a study of human versus mouse CDR3 diversity and MHC coevolution. Libraries were prepared by immunoSEQ multiplex PCR; TCRdb keeps only in-frame clonotypes and omits some of them. There are roughly 81,000 clones in the sample; about 93% occur only once, and around 1.3% lies in the top ten. This receptor was identified in a person between 25 and 69 years old in good health. Specimen: naive CD4+ T cells from blood. Subset defined: CD45RO-negative CD62L-positive naive CD4 T cells.

The CDR3: CASRLAGHQETQYF. The CDR3 DNA sequence: TGTGCCAGCCGCCTGGCGGGGCACCAAGAGACCCAGTACTTC. The chain links TRBV27 to TRBJ2-5, with a weak D call TRBD2 (6 bases). The CDR3 sequence is 14 residues long. Germline CDR1 is MNHEY and CDR2 is SMNVEV (reference sequence). Trimming removed 8 bases from V and 0 bases from J, with 13 bases in between.